This entry features one T cell receptor beta chain sequence. This entry belongs to a study of blood T cell repertoires in COVID-19. Overall study context: Sample material is recorded as cDNA or gDNA derived from T cells, B-cell-depleted T cells, or PBMCs.

The CDR3 has 13 amino acids. With 10 bases removed from V and 7 bases from J, the gap between germline ends came to 19 bases. In germline, CDR1 is MNHEY, CDR2 SVGAGI. Profiling relied on immunoSEQ multiplex PCR, and the TCRdb table lists in-frame clones only, not all of them. The sample contains 300,000 to 400,000 clones, around 87% of which appear only once. V is TRBV6-5 and J is TRBJ1-2; D remains unclear. The material sequenced was peripheral blood. This receptor was obtained from a woman aged 60-75 years with COVID-19, enrolled during active disease. CDR3 amino acids: CATFPGTVFGYTF. The CDR3 DNA sequence: TGTGCCACCTTCCCTGGAACAGTTTTTGGCTACACCTTC.